These T cell receptor beta chains were read from a single sample in a study of siplizumab effects on memory and regulatory T cells. Data came from immunoSEQ multiplex PCR; TCRdb stores just in-frame clones and leaves some out. The data hold about 87,000 clones, with about 90% observed a single time. The specimen was CD4+ T cells sorted from blood. The source of these receptors is a human donor in good health. Both conserved end residues are trimmed from each CDR3.

TRBV2	TRBJ2-2	ASMKDRVQGELF
TRBV19	TRBJ2-7	ASSRVLASPSYEQY
TRBV4-1	TRBJ2-7	ASSQGILAGTYEQY
TRBV9	TRBJ2-6	ASSVGQGPYSGANVLT
TRBV5-1	TRBJ2-4	ASSLGTSGSENIQY
TRBV2	TRBJ2-7	ASSEAPGGRHSYEQY
TRBV7-2	TRBJ2-7	ASSLAPFTSGSYEQY
TRBV28	TRBJ2-7	ASSSTGTPVFEQY
TRBV5-4	TRBJ1-1	ASSLVMGTEAF
TRBV6-1	TRBJ2-5	ASTGTGKETQY
TRBV7-9	TRBJ1-5	ASSLGRVNQPQH
TRBV28	TRBJ2-2	ASSSGGRTGELF
TRBV2	TRBJ2-7	ASRQGAGEQY
TRBV5-1	TRBJ2-4	ASSPDGVAKNIQY
TRBV11-3	TRBJ2-3	ASSRRLAGGPDTQY
TRBV10-3	TRBJ2-3	AMGRNTDTQY
TRBV6-5	TRBJ2-7	ASSVRWDKNYEQY
TRBV21-1	TRBJ2-7	ASEGQGRSYEQY
TRBV27	TRBJ1-4	ASSGTANEKLF
TRBV4-1	TRBJ2-5	ASSQDRRGGRETQH
TRBV2	TRBJ1-2	ASPVSSTYGYT
TRBV11-3	TRBJ2-5	ASSSPGHPETQY
TRBV7-9	TRBJ1-1	ASSTPGMNTEAF
TRBV25-1	TRBJ2-2	ASSEPPGQGLTGELF
TRBV30	TRBJ2-3	AWSVGGYTQY
TRBV18	TRBJ2-1	ASSRTSGGYNEQF
TRBV18	TRBJ2-5	ASSQTGIQETQY
TRBV5-1	TRBJ2-1	ASSFSFNEQF